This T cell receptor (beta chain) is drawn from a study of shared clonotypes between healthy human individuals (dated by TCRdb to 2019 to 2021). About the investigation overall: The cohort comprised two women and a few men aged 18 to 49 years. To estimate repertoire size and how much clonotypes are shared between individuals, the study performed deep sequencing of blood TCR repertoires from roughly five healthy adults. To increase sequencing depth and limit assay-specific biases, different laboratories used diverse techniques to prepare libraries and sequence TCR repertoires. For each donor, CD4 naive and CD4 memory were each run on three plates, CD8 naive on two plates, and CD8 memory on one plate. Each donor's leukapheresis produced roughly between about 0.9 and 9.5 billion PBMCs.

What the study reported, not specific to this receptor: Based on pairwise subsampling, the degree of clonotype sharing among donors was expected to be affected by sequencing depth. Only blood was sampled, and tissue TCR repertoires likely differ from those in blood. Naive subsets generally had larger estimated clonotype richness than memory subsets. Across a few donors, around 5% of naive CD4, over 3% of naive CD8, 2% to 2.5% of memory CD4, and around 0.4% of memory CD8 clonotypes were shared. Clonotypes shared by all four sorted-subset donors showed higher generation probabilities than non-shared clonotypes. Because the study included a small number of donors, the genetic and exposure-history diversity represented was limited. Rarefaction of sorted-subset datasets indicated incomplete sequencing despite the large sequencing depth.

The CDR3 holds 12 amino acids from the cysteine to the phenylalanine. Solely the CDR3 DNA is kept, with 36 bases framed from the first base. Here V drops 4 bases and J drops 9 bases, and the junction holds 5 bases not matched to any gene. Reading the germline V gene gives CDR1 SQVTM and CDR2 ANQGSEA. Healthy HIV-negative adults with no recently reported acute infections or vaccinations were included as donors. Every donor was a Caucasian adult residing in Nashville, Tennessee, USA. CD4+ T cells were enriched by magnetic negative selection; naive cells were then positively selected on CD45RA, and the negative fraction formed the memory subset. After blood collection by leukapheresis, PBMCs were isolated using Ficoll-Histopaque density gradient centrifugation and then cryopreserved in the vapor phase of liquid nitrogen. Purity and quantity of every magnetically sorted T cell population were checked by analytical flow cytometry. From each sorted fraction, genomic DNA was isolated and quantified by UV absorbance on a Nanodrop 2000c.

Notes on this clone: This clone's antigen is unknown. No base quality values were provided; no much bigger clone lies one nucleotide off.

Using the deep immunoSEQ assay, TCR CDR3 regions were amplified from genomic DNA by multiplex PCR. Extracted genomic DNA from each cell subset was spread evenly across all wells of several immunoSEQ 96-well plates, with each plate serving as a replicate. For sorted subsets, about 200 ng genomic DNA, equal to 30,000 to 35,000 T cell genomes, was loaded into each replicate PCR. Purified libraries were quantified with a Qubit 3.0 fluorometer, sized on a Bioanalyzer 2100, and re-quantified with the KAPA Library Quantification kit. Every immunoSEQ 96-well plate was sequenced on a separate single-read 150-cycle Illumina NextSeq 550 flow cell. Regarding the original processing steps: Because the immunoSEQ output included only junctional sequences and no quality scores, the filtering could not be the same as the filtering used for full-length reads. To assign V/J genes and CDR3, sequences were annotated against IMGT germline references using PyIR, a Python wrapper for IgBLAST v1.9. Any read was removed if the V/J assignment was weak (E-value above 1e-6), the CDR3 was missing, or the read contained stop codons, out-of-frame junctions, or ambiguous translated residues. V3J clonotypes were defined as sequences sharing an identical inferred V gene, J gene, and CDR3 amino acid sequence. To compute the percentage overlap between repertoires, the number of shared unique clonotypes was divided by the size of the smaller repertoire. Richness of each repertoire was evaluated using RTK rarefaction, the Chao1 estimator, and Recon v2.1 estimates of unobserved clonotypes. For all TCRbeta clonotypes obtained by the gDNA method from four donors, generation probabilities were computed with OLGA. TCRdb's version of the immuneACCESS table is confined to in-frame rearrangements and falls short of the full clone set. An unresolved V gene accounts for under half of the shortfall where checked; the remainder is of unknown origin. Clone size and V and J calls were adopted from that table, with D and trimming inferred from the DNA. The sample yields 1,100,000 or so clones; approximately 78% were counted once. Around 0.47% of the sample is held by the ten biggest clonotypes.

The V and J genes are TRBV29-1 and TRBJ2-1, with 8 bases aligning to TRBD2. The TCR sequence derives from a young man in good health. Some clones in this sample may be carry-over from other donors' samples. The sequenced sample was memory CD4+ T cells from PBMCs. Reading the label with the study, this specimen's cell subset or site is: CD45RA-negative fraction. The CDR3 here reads CSVVPGGSEQFF. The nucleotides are TGCAGCGTTGTGCCGGGAGGGAGTGAGCAGTTCTTC.